This entry lists 24 T cell receptor beta chains sequenced from one sample in a study of OX40 agonist ivuxolimab in advanced cancers. The library was produced with the immunoSEQ multiplex PCR assay. The clones in this table, taken by TCRdb from immuneACCESS, are in-frame only. Not every clone is retained; where verified, under half of the shortfall comes from an unresolved V gene, and the cause of the rest is unknown. The sample data list tens of thousands of clones, and 80% to 85% of these were observed just once. The ten top clones hold 3.5% to 5% of the sample. The specimen was CD4+ or CD8+ T cells sorted from blood, collected in a trial of the OX40 agonist ivuxolimab. These receptors were taken from an adult with an advanced solid tumor such as melanoma, head and neck, liver or kidney cancer.

This chain connects TRBV14 to TRBJ2-5, with unresolved D. V was cut by 4 bases and J by 4 bases, with 4 bases left in between. The CDR3 is 11 amino acids. Germline assignment: CDR1 SGHDN and CDR2 FVKESK. As DNA, the CDR3 is TGTGCCAGCAGCCCCGGAGAGACCCAGTACTTC. Protein product: CASSPGETQYF.

This rearrangement joins TRBV5-4 to TRBJ1-2; D gene unclear. The length of the CDR3 is 15 residues. CDR1 SGHNT and CDR2 YYREEE come from the germline V gene (reference sequence). V was shortened by 0 bases and J by 0 bases, with 9 bases between the two germline ends. CDR3 sequence (DNA): TGTGCCAGCAGCTTGGAGCCGGACCCTAACTATGGCTACACCTTC. Translation gives CASSLEPDPNYGYTF.

V and J are TRBV7-8 and TRBJ2-5, with 7 bases lining up with TRBD1. The CDR3 is 15 residues long. Germline V gene lookup returns CDR1 SGHVS and CDR2 FQNEAQ. J lost 1 base, V lost 4 bases, and 6 bases had no gene match. CDR3 in amino acids: CASSSGTGVQETQYF. CDR3 DNA sequence: TGTGCCAGCAGCTCTGGAACAGGGGTCCAAGAGACCCAGTACTTC.

This chain links TRBV5-6 with TRBJ1-2; 7 bases match TRBD1. CDR1 is SGHDT and CDR2 is YYEEEE in the germline V gene. With 4 bases clipped from V and 0 bases from J, the junction kept 6 bases outside the gene matches. The CDR3 contains 15 residues. The CDR3 nucleotides read TGTGCCAGCAGCCCCACGGGACAGTCTAACTATGGCTACACCTTC. Its translation is CASSPTGQSNYGYTF. Variable domain in full (rest from reference TRBV5-6 and TRBJ1-2): DAGVTQSPTHLIKTRGQQVTLRCSPKSGHDTVSWYQQALGQGPQFIFQYYEEEERQRGNFPDRFSGHQFPNYSSELNVNALLLGDSALYLCASSPTGQSNYGYTFGSGTRLTVV.

The gene calls are TRBV28 and TRBJ1-1; no reliable D call. Germline-derived CDR1 and CDR2 are MDHEN and SYDVKM. V lost 8 bases and J 6 bases, leaving 19 bases between the germline ends. The CDR3 sequence is 14 residues long. CDR3 DNA: TGTGCCAGCGCCCCGGGTCCCAGTGGGCCTGAAGCTTTCTTT. Protein sequence: CASAPGPSGPEAFF.

The chain's CDR3 is CASSLAGHTGGSGANVLTF. In DNA form, the CDR3 reads TGTGCCAGCAGCTTGGCGGGGCATACCGGGGGCTCTGGGGCCAACGTCCTGACTTTC. V is TRBV5-6 and J is TRBJ2-6, with D possibly TRBD2 on 6 matching bases. This CDR3 has 19 amino acids. V lost 0 bases and J 0 bases, leaving 16 bases between the germline ends. Germline V CDR1 and CDR2: SGHDT, YYEEEE.

The rearrangement uses TRBV2 and TRBJ1-2, with D possibly TRBD1 on 5 matching bases. V lost 7 bases and J lost 4, with 10 bases in between. The CDR3 consists of 12 residues. Looked up from germline, CDR1 is SNHLY and CDR2 is FYNNEI. CDR3 loop: CASTEGVYGYTF. CDR3 DNA: TGTGCCAGCACGGAAGGGGTCTATGGCTACACCTTC.

This clone has only a few counts. The chain uses TRBV10-1 and TRBJ2-5; D uncertain. CDR3 length equals 17 residues. CDR1 WNHNN and CDR2 SYGVQD come from the germline V gene (reference sequence). The V end lost 3 bases, the J end lost 0 bases, and 17 bases lay between the germline ends. In DNA, the CDR3 is TGCGCCAGCAGTGAATTTAAGGCGACAAGGTACCAAGAGACCCAGTACTTC. Its protein product is CASSEFKATRYQETQYF.

This clone was observed a single time. The rearrangement uses TRBV9 and TRBJ2-3, with unresolved D. Germline CDR1 and CDR2: SGDLS and YYNGEE. V was clipped by 5 bases and J by 0 bases, with 13 bases between them. The CDR3 totals 15 residues. The CDR3 DNA reads TGTGCCAGCAGTGGGTCCATTACTAGCACAGATACGCAGTATTTT. Translation: CASSGSITSTDTQYF.

This rearrangement joins TRBV25-1 to TRBJ2-1; possible D gene TRBD2, 7 bases. The CDR3 runs to 14 residues. V lost 4 bases and J 8 bases, leaving 15 bases between the germline ends. Germline V gene data show CDR1 as MGHDK and CDR2 as SYGVNS. The CDR3 nucleotides read TGTGCCAGCAGTGGAAGGGGGGGACGGTATGAGCAGTTCTTC. This codes for CASSGRGGRYEQFF.

The CDR3 spells CASSYTRQGGTEAFF. The CDR3, as DNA: TGTGCCAGCAGTTACACCAGACAGGGAGGAACTGAAGCTTTCTTT. The V call is TRBV6-5, the J call TRBJ1-1; 7 nucleotides agree with TRBD1. V gave up 2 bases and J gave up 5 bases; unmatched junction bases: 8. The V gene's germline CDR1 is MNHEY and CDR2 SVGAGI. The CDR3 runs to 15 residues.

V gene TRBV11-2 combines with J gene TRBJ1-2; D gene ambiguous. Trimming removed 4 bases at V and 4 bases at J, with 7 bases between. CDR1 and CDR2 (germline): SGHAT, FQNNGV. CDR3 length equals 12 residues. CDR3 sequence reads: CASSSETYGYTF. The CDR3 DNA is TGTGCCAGCAGCTCAGAAACCTATGGCTACACCTTC.

CDR3: CASSPGVSTGELFF. Here the CDR3 DNA reads TGTGCCAGCTCACCAGGGGTTAGCACCGGGGAGCTGTTTTTT. The rearrangement links TRBV18 to TRBJ2-2; no definite D call. The germline CDR1 and CDR2 sequences are KGHSH and LQKENI. The CDR3 is 14 amino acids. The V and J ends lost 2 bases and 4 bases respectively, with 8 bases between them.

This chain uses TRBV19 with TRBJ2-1; 9 bases are a match to TRBD1. Germline CDR1 is LNHDA and CDR2 is SQIVND (reference sequence). V was pared by 4 bases and J by 6 bases, with 1 base of the junction left unmatched. The CDR3 spans 13 residues. CDR3 coding DNA: TGTGCCAGTAGTAGGGGACAGGGCAATGAGCAGTTCTTC. It yields the protein CASSRGQGNEQFF.

This chain connects TRBV29-1 to TRBJ1-5, with D possibly matching TRBD1 (6 bases). Germline CDR1 reads SQVTM; CDR2 reads ANQGSEA. The V end was cut by 3 bases, the J end by 4 bases, with 10 bases between. The CDR3 totals 13 residues. The CDR3 nucleotides are TGCAGCGTTGATCAGGGGCCGAATCAGCCCCAGCATTTT. Protein sequence: CSVDQGPNQPQHF.

This chain joins TRBV6-1 and TRBJ1-5; 10 bases agree with TRBD1. CDR1 and CDR2 (germline): MNHNS, SASEGT. After removal of 6 bases from V and 7 bases from J, the junction contained 15 bases not matched to a gene. CDR3 length: 17 amino acids. CDR3 nucleotides: TGTGCCAGCAGCGAATTCCAAACCCGGGACAGGGGACAGCCCCAGCATTTT. Its protein product is CASSEFQTRDRGQPQHF.

The chain couples TRBV30 to TRBJ1-5, with unresolved D. V lost 0 bases and J lost 4, with 16 bases in between. The CDR3 runs to 16 residues. CDR1 GTSNPN and CDR2 SVGIG come from the germline V gene (reference sequence). CDR3 loop: CAWSVGRVMGNQPQHF. The CDR3, as DNA: TGTGCCTGGAGTGTAGGAAGGGTTATGGGGAATCAGCCCCAGCATTTT.

V and J are TRBV6-1 and TRBJ1-1; D remains ambiguous. V lost 5 bases to trimming and J lost 1 base, with 11 bases between them. Looked up from germline, CDR1 is MNHNS and CDR2 is SASEGT. The CDR3 extends over 14 amino acids. This CDR3 is CASSSPGANTEAFF. The CDR3 DNA reads as TGTGCCAGCAGTTCACCGGGAGCGAACACTGAAGCTTTCTTT.

The chain combines TRBV6-1 with TRBJ1-2; possible D gene TRBD1, 6 bases. There are 14 residues in the CDR3. V lost 0 bases, J lost 7 bases, and 12 bases lay in between. CDR1 is MNHNS, CDR2 SASEGT, per germline. CDR3 nucleotide sequence: TGTGCCAGCAGTGAAGCGCTTCGAGGGGGTGGCTACACCTTC. It encodes CASSEALRGGGYTF.

Comment on this clone: A junction end diverges from the germline sequence, so it may reflect a read error. The genes are TRBV6-1 and TRBJ2-5; 10 bases are a match to TRBD1. Germline lookup yields CDR1 MNHNS and CDR2 SASEGT. This CDR3 contains 11 residues. The CDR3 spells CASSQGTGANF. In DNA, the CDR3 is TGTGCCAGCAGTCAAGGGACAGGGGCAAACTTC.

Points on this clone: An end of the junction differs from the germline gene, which may be a read error. The gene calls are TRBV10-3 and TRBJ2-4; perhaps TRBD2 as D (5 bases). This CDR3 is built from 12 residues. The germline V gene has CDR1 ENHRY and CDR2 SYGVKD. CDR3 loop: CAIGLGKDIQYF. CDR3 in DNA: TGTGCCATCGGACTGGGCAAAGACATTCAGTACTTC.

With regard to this clone: A junction boundary mismatches the germline segment, possibly from a read error. This sequence joins TRBV7-7 and TRBJ1-1; TRBD1 might be the D (5 bases). Germline loops: CDR1 SSHAT, CDR2 FNYEAQ (reference sequence). The CDR3 is made up of 15 amino acids. Written as DNA, the CDR3 is TGTGCTAGCAGCTTATACGGGGGGAAGAACACTGAAGCTTTCTTT. Translated: CASSLYGGKNTEAFF.

On this clone itself: The junction and the germline gene differ at one end; a read error may be behind it. The rearrangement joins TRBV2 to TRBJ2-2, with D perhaps TRBD1 (6 bases). Germline-derived CDR1 and CDR2 are SNHLY and FYNNEI. CDR3 length equals 15 residues. The CDR3 coding sequence is TGTGCCAGCAGTGCGGTGGGGACACAGACCGGGGAGCCGTTTTTT. It is translated as CASSAVGTQTGEPFF.

This chain uses TRBV19 with TRBJ1-1; a possible D gene is TRBD1 (5 bases). The CDR3 has 14 amino acids. Germline CDR1 reads LNHDA; CDR2 reads SQIVND (reference sequence). V gave up 7 bases and J gave up 5 bases, with 17 bases separating them. The CDR3 nucleotides are TGTGCCAGTACCGGACATGGGATCGAAACTGAAGCTTTCTTT. It specifies CASTGHGIETEAFF.